A single TCR beta chain is shown here with its context. Its antigen remains unknown. Peripheral blood CD8+ and CD4+ T cells were profiled by TCR beta sequencing. Through negative isolation, CD4+ and CD8+ T cells were obtained, while TEMRA cells were enriched using FACS. This specimen belongs to a study of CD8 T cells in Susac syndrome. The V gene's germline CDR1 is SEHNR and CDR2 FQNEAQ (reference sequence). V lost 1 base and J 2 bases, leaving 12 bases between the germline ends. This CDR3 has 15 residues. An amount of RNA that ranged from roughly 0.5 to 1 ug was reverse transcribed with random hexamers. Amplification of TCR beta CDR3 was carried out by immunoSEQ multiplex PCR, which covered 54 Vbeta and 13 Jbeta segments. TCRdb itself ran the immunoSEQ multiplex PCR reads through MiXCR, one entry per CDR3 protein. In the table there are 110,000 or so distinct CDR3 sequences, 85% to 95% of which are singletons.

Points from the study as a whole: It was acknowledged by the study that relatively few individuals were included in its TCR sequencing and HLA analysis.

Input material: CD4+ T cells from PBMCs. This TCR derives from a human donor in good health. This chain links TRBV7-9 with TRBJ2-7; TRBD2 is a possible D gene (5 bases). The CDR3 sequence: CASSLDQRRTYEQYF. The CDR3 DNA reads TGTGCCAGCAGCTTAGATCAGCGGAGAACCTACGAGCAGTACTTC. Looking up the rest from reference TRBV7-9 and TRBJ2-7 gives the full variable domain: DTGVSQNPRHKITKRGQNVTFRCDPISEHNRLYWYRQTLGQGPEFLTYFQNEAQLEKSRLLSDRFSAERPKGSFSTLEIQRTEQGDSAMYLCASSLDQRRTYEQYFGPGTRLTVT.